Listed below are T cell receptor beta chains from one sample, sequenced in a study of graft-versus-host responses after intestinal transplantation. Using immunoSEQ multiplex PCR, the repertoire was profiled, and TCRdb retains in-frame clones only, with some absent. The sample lists 40,000 to 55,000 clones; 90% to 95% were seen once. Sequencing was performed on PBMCs, taken 524 days after transplant. The receptors originated from a human patient who received an intestinal transplant, so some T cells may come from the graft donor. Each CDR3 is given with its conserved first and last residue. The D gene is left open where the match is weak. Clone size is stated in some rows and not others, as once, few, many or a class when expanded.

D gene,V gene,J gene,clone size,CDR3 protein,CDR3 DNA
NA,TRBV27,TRBJ1-1,NA,CASSLGQGGTEAFF,TGTGCCAGCAGTTTAGGCCAGGGAGGCACTGAAGCTTTCTTT
NA,TRBV25-1,TRBJ2-6,NA,CASVKGENWTSRANVLTF,TGTGCCAGCGTGAAAGGGGAGAACTGGACAAGTCGGGCCAACGTCCTGACTTTC
NA,TRBV28,TRBJ1-1,NA,CASSLSQGLRTEAFF,TGTGCCAGCAGTTTATCGCAGGGACTAAGGACTGAAGCTTTCTTT
NA,TRBV28,TRBJ2-7,NA,CASSRPYEQYF,TGTGCCAGCAGCCGCCCTTACGAGCAGTACTTC
NA,TRBV21-1,TRBJ2-2,NA,CASSNGTGNTGELFF,TGTGCCAGCAGCAACGGGACAGGGAACACCGGGGAGCTGTTTTTT
NA,TRBV15,TRBJ1-3,NA,CATSTSTGLYF,TGTGCCACCAGCACCTCAACGGGACTCTATTTT
NA,TRBV28,TRBJ2-2,NA,CASSFSGTGELFF,TGTGCCAGCAGTTTTTCGGGAACCGGGGAGCTGTTTTTT
NA,TRBV28,TRBJ2-5,once,CASSFLASQETQYF,TGTGCCAGCAGTTTCCTGGCTAGCCAAGAGACCCAGTACTTC
NA,TRBV6-1,TRBJ2-2,NA,CASNRRTNTGELFF,TGTGCCAGTAACAGACGAACGAACACCGGGGAGCTGTTTTTT
TRBD1,TRBV25-1,TRBJ2-5,NA,CASRKTGGLETQYF,TGTGCCAGCAGGAAGACAGGGGGCTTGGAGACCCAGTACTTC
TRBD2,TRBV15,TRBJ2-1,NA,CATSAEPPGLAGENEQFF,TGTGCCACCAGCGCTGAGCCCCCGGGACTAGCGGGAGAGAATGAGCAGTTCTTC
NA,TRBV11-2,TRBJ2-7,NA,CASSLEWGSAYSYEQYF,TGTGCCAGCAGCTTAGAATGGGGTAGCGCCTACTCCTACGAGCAGTACTTC
NA,TRBV27,TRBJ2-1,NA,CASSLSFSRDPTYNEQFF,TGTGCCAGCAGTTTATCCTTTTCCCGGGACCCAACCTACAATGAGCAGTTCTTC
TRBD1,TRBV6-5,TRBJ2-7,NA,CASSSGTGFTYEQYF,TGTGCCAGCAGCTCAGGGACAGGCTTTACCTACGAGCAGTACTTC
NA,TRBV28,TRBJ1-5,NA,CASSFGGLGLNQPQHF,TGTGCCAGCAGTTTCGGGGGGCTGGGATTAAATCAGCCCCAGCATTTT
NA,TRBV4-1,TRBJ2-3,NA,CASSQDRVEGDTQYF,TGCGCCAGCAGCCAAGATCGAGTAGAGGGGGATACGCAGTATTTT
NA,TRBV6-5,TRBJ2-3,NA,CASSYSTGTDTQYF,TGTGCCAGCAGTTACTCGACAGGCACAGATACGCAGTATTTT
NA,TRBV28,TRBJ2-1,NA,CASSLEGGSGYNEQFF,TGTGCCAGCAGTTTAGAAGGGGGATCTGGATACAATGAGCAGTTCTTC
TRBD2,TRBV7-6,TRBJ2-7,NA,CASSPTAFAGDEQYF,TGTGCCAGCAGCCCCACAGCCTTCGCGGGGGACGAGCAGTACTTC
NA,TRBV5-5,TRBJ1-5,NA,CASSPDPNGNQPQHF,TGTGCCAGCAGCCCCGACCCGAATGGCAATCAGCCCCAGCATTTT
TRBD2,TRBV27,TRBJ2-1,NA,CASSFSPGLENNEQFF,TGTGCCAGCAGTTTTTCCCCGGGACTAGAGAACAATGAGCAGTTCTTC
NA,TRBV5-5,TRBJ1-2,once,CASSFRPLNPYGYTF,TGTGCCAGCAGCTTTCGGCCCCTAAACCCCTATGGCTACACCTTC
TRBD2,TRBV14,TRBJ2-1,NA,CASSQSHRRWREGYNEQFF,TGTGCCAGCAGCCAAAGCCACCGCCGCTGGCGGGAGGGATACAATGAGCAGTTCTTC
TRBD1,TRBV6-1,TRBJ2-6,once,CASSQDRAGANVLTF,TGTGCCAGCAGCCAAGACAGGGCCGGGGCCAACGTCCTGACTTTC
TRBD1,TRBV23-1,TRBJ2-7,NA,CASIGQGNDEQYF,TGCGCCAGCATTGGACAGGGTAACGACGAGCAGTACTTC
NA,TRBV4-1,TRBJ2-5,NA,CASSQDGAGVWVETQYF,TGCGCCAGCAGCCAAGATGGGGCAGGGGTCTGGGTGGAGACCCAGTACTTC
NA,TRBV6-5,TRBJ2-6,once,CASSLLISGANVLTF,TGTGCCAGCAGTCTACTGATCTCTGGGGCCAACGTCCTGACTTTC
NA,TRBV2,TRBJ2-7,NA,CASSSVGAGRSYEQYF,TGTGCCAGCAGTAGCGTCGGGGCGGGACGTTCCTACGAGCAGTACTTC
NA,TRBV27,TRBJ2-1,NA,CASSFGGNYNEQFF,TGTGCCAGCAGTTTTGGCGGGAACTACAATGAGCAGTTCTTC
NA,TRBV5-1,TRBJ2-7,NA,CASSPAGQLYYEQYF,TGCGCCAGCAGCCCCGCGGGACAACTTTATTACGAGCAGTACTTC
NA,TRBV6-5,TRBJ2-7,NA,CASSLQSTYEQYF,TGTGCCAGCAGTTTGCAGAGTACCTACGAGCAGTACTTC
TRBD2,TRBV28,TRBJ2-1,NA,CASSFDLAGVWNEQFF,TGTGCCAGCAGTTTTGATCTAGCGGGAGTATGGAATGAGCAGTTCTTC
TRBD2,TRBV25-1,TRBJ2-7,NA,CASNSGRGYEQYF,TGTGCCAGCAATAGCGGGAGGGGGTACGAGCAGTACTTC
NA,TRBV18,TRBJ1-5,NA,CASSSSTEVYSNQPQHF,TGTGCCAGCTCATCGAGCACAGAAGTCTATAGCAATCAGCCCCAGCATTTT
NA,TRBV9,TRBJ1-1,NA,CASSAAGQPLGAFF,TGTGCCAGCAGCGCCGCTGGACAGCCGTTAGGAGCTTTCTTT
TRBD2,TRBV4-2,TRBJ2-3,once,CASSPDGSGSTDTQYF,TGTGCCAGCAGCCCAGATGGTAGCGGGAGCACAGATACGCAGTATTTT
TRBD2,TRBV27,TRBJ2-5,NA,CASSPGTSGNQETQYF,TGTGCCAGCAGCCCCGGGACTAGCGGTAATCAAGAGACCCAGTACTTC
TRBD2,TRBV10-1,TRBJ2-2,NA,CASRGLASNTGELFF,TGCGCCAGCAGGGGACTAGCGTCGAACACCGGGGAGCTGTTTTTT
TRBD1,TRBV19,TRBJ1-5,NA,CASGDRGQGQPQHF,TGTGCCAGTGGGGACAGGGGGCAGGGGCAGCCCCAGCATTTT
NA,TRBV10-3,TRBJ2-7,NA,CAIPDRGRGYEQYF,TGTGCCATCCCGGACCGGGGAAGGGGCTACGAGCAGTACTTC